The 32 T cell receptor beta chains reported below all come from one sample, sequenced in a study of blood T cell repertoires in COVID-19. Data came from immunoSEQ multiplex PCR; TCRdb stores just in-frame clones and leaves some out. The sample has about 190,000 clones; roughly 73% are singletons. Material for sequencing was peripheral blood. The receptors shown here come from a woman over 75 with active or convalescent COVID-19.

The chain has TRBV3-1 (or the pseudogene TRBV3-2) and TRBJ2-1, with 9 nucleotides matching TRBD2. The ends lost 0 bases at V and 0 bases at J; junction bases unmatched: 12. The germline V gene has CDR1 LGHDT and CDR2 YNNKEL (reference sequence). The CDR3 is 20 amino acids. This CDR3 reads CASSQDPRLAGSSSYNEQFF. The CDR3 DNA reads as TGTGCCAGCAGCCAAGATCCCAGGCTAGCGGGGAGTAGCTCCTACAATGAGCAGTTCTTC.

V gene TRBV7-2 combines with J gene TRBJ1-5; the D is unclear. V was trimmed by 5 bases and J by 11 bases, leaving 16 bases between them. This CDR3 has 13 residues. Germline lookup yields CDR1 SGHTA and CDR2 FQGNSA. The CDR3 DNA reads as TGTGCCAGCAGCGGACTCCGAAGTATTGCCCAGCATTTT. This codes for CASSGLRSIAQHF. Using reference TRBV7-2 and TRBJ1-5 for the parts outside the CDR3, the full variable domain is GAGVSQSPSNKVTEKGKDVELRCDPISGHTALYWYRQSLGQGLEFLIYFQGNSAPDKSGLPSDRFSAERTGGSVSTLTIQRTQQEDSAVYLCASSGLRSIAQHFGDGTRLSIL.

This clone was observed a handful of times. This chain joins TRBV29-1 and TRBJ1-3, with 7 bases aligning to TRBD1. Germline-derived CDR1 and CDR2 are SQVTM and ANQGSEA. The CDR3 loop spans 13 amino acids. Germline trimming cut 4 bases from V and 4 bases from J; bases unmatched to any gene: 4. CDR3 sequence reads: CSVAGTAGNTIYF. The CDR3 nucleotides are TGCAGCGTTGCGGGGACAGCAGGAAACACCATATATTTT. The complete variable domain, with remaining parts taken from reference TRBV29-1 and TRBJ1-3, reads SAVISQKPSRDICQRGTSLTIQCQVDSQVTMMFWYRQQPGQSLTLIATANQGSEATYESGFVIDKFPISRPNLTFSTLTVSNMSPEDSSIYLCSVAGTAGNTIYFGEGSWLTVV.

The V gene is TRBV20-1, the J gene TRBJ1-5; tentatively, D is TRBD1 (6 bases). The CDR3 contains 15 residues. Germline V gives CDR1 DFQATT, CDR2 SNEGSKA (reference sequence). Trimming stripped 3 bases from V and 3 bases from J, with 15 bases between. This chain's CDR3 is CSASSGGLNNQPQHF. The CDR3 DNA follows: TGCAGTGCTAGTTCGGGGGGCCTTAACAATCAGCCCCAGCATTTT.

The V and J genes are TRBV28 and TRBJ2-5; tentative D call: TRBD1 (5 bases). The V gene's germline CDR1 is MDHEN and CDR2 SYDVKM. The CDR3 runs 14 residues. V lost 6 bases and J 1 base, leaving 12 bases between the germline ends. The CDR3 spells CASSPNTGQETQYF. CDR3 coding DNA: TGTGCCAGCAGCCCCAATACAGGCCAAGAGACCCAGTACTTC. Based on the CDR3 plus reference TRBV28 and TRBJ2-5, the full variable domain is DVKVTQSSRYLVKRTGEKVFLECVQDMDHENMFWYRQDPGLGLRLIYFSYDVKMKEKGDIPEGYSVSREKKERFSLILESASTNQTSMYLCASSPNTGQETQYFGPGTRLLVL.

The chain uses TRBV18 and TRBJ2-1; 15 bases fit TRBD2. V lost 5 bases, J lost 5 bases, and 4 bases stayed unmatched. CDR3 length: 16 residues. Germline-derived CDR1 and CDR2 are KGHSH and LQKENI. The CDR3 DNA is TGTGCCAGCTCATCGGGACTAGCGGGGGGCAACAATGAGCAGTTCTTC. Its translation is CASSSGLAGGNNEQFF.

The chain combines TRBV9 with TRBJ2-5; 14 nucleotides match TRBD2. Germline loops: CDR1 SGDLS, CDR2 YYNGEE. V was clipped by 3 bases and J by 4 bases; unmatched bases: 8. This CDR3 spans 17 amino acids. The CDR3 is CASSARLAGGRGETQYF. The CDR3 DNA reads TGTGCCAGCAGCGCCCGACTAGCGGGGGGGCGGGGAGAGACCCAGTACTTC. The full variable domain, with the rest looked up from reference TRBV9 and TRBJ2-5, is DSGVTQTPKHLITATGQRVTLRCSPRSGDLSVYWYQQSLDQGLQFLIQYYNGEERAKGNILERFSAQQFPDLHSELNLSSLELGDSALYFCASSARLAGGRGETQYFGPGTRLLVL.

This chain joins TRBV4-2 and TRBJ2-1; 9 nucleotides align to TRBD1. The CDR3 length is 16 residues. Trimming at V came to 1 base and at J to 9 bases, leaving 10 bases not matched to a gene. Per germline, CDR1 LGHNA and CDR2 YNFKEQ. This CDR3 is CASSQGTGAPQGEQFF. For the CDR3, the DNA is TGTGCCAGCAGCCAAGGGACAGGGGCCCCCCAGGGTGAGCAGTTCTTC.

The V call is TRBV6-5, the J call TRBJ1-1; no firm D call. Germline-derived CDR1 and CDR2 are MNHEY and SVGAGI. Trimming removed 7 bases from V and 0 bases from J, with 15 bases in between. This CDR3 is built from 15 residues. The CDR3 bases are TGTGCCAGCACTGTAACTCATTCCATGAACACTGAAGCTTTCTTT. It is translated as CASTVTHSMNTEAFF.

The chain links TRBV19 to TRBJ2-1; the match to TRBD2 covers 9 bases. J lost 4 bases, V lost 6 bases, and 7 bases had no gene match. Looked up from germline, CDR1 is LNHDA and CDR2 is SQIVND (reference sequence). The CDR3 extends over 15 amino acids. In nucleotides, the CDR3 is TGTGCCAGTAGCCGGTTAGCGGGGGCTTACAATGAGCAGTTCTTC. It yields the protein CASSRLAGAYNEQFF.

The chain combines TRBV5-1 with TRBJ2-3, with D unclear. The CDR3 loop spans 13 amino acids. Germline V CDR1 and CDR2: SGHRS, YFSETQ. V shed 0 bases and J shed 11 bases, with 13 bases lying between them. The CDR3 protein is CASSLVGRLGQYF. CDR3 DNA: TGCGCCAGCAGCTTGGTTGGGCGTCTTGGGCAGTATTTT.

This clone was picked up a small number of times. The rearrangement links TRBV28 to TRBJ1-2, with D perhaps TRBD1 (6 bases). Germline CDR1 reads MDHEN; CDR2 reads SYDVKM. CDR3 size: 13 residues. Trimming stripped 5 bases from V and 2 bases from J, with 9 bases between. CDR3 amino acids: CASSRGQNYGYTF. The CDR3 DNA follows: TGTGCCAGCAGTCGAGGACAGAACTATGGCTACACCTTC.

The chain joins TRBV9 to TRBJ2-1, with TRBD2 matching over 9 bases. Looked up from germline, CDR1 is SGDLS and CDR2 is YYNGEE. The CDR3 extends over 14 amino acids. V dropped 2 bases and J dropped 7; count of bases not matched to a gene: 4. CDR3 sequence: CASSVTSGPNEQFF. The CDR3 bases are TGTGCCAGCAGCGTGACTAGCGGACCGAATGAGCAGTTCTTC.

The V gene is TRBV5-1, the J gene TRBJ1-5, with no clear D. There are 15 residues in the CDR3. V lost 0 bases to trimming and J lost 3 bases, with 10 bases between them. Germline CDR1 SGHRS, CDR2 YFSETQ. CDR3 DNA sequence: TGCGCCAGCAGCTTGGGGGAGCACTACAATCAGCCCCAGCATTTT. It translates to CASSLGEHYNQPQHF. The entire variable domain, with the rest obtained from reference TRBV5-1 and TRBJ1-5, is as follows: KAGVTQTPRYLIKTRGQQVTLSCSPISGHRSVSWYQQTPGQGLQFLFEYFSETQRNKGNFPGRFSGRQFSNSRSEMNVSTLELGDSALYLCASSLGEHYNQPQHFGDGTRLSIL.

The CDR3 bases are TGTGCCAGCAGTTACATCCAGCGGCCGCCCGTCGCGGCTTTCTTT. Protein product: CASSYIQRPPVAAFF. The V gene is TRBV6-9, the J gene TRBJ1-1; D uncertain. Trimming shortened V by 3 bases and J by 11 bases, and 22 bases separated the two germline ends. The CDR3 loop spans 15 amino acids. The germline V gene encodes CDR1 MNHGY and CDR2 SVAAGI.

The chain carries TRBV9 and TRBJ2-5, with D perhaps TRBD2 (6 bases). Germline CDR1 and CDR2: SGDLS and YYNGEE. Trimming pared 4 bases from V and 2 bases from J, leaving 24 bases between. The CDR3 runs to 18 residues. The DNA for the CDR3 is TGTGCCAGCAGCCCCAATCAGGGTTGGGCGGGGAGGCAAGAGACCCAGTACTTC. Protein product: CASSPNQGWAGRQETQYF. Based on the CDR3 plus reference TRBV9 and TRBJ2-5, the full variable domain is DSGVTQTPKHLITATGQRVTLRCSPRSGDLSVYWYQQSLDQGLQFLIQYYNGEERAKGNILERFSAQQFPDLHSELNLSSLELGDSALYFCASSPNQGWAGRQETQYFGPGTRLLVL.

The chain employs TRBV15 and TRBJ2-1; tentatively, D is TRBD2 (5 bases). CDR3 length: 11 residues. The germline V and J ends were trimmed by 1 base and 10 bases, with 5 bases remaining between them. Germline V lookup: CDR1 LNHNV, CDR2 YYDKDF (reference sequence). CDR3 protein: CATSRAGEQFF. The CDR3 DNA reads as TGTGCCACCAGCAGAGCGGGAGAGCAGTTCTTC.

This clone was seen only once. The chain carries TRBV10-2 and TRBJ2-3, with 15 bases lining up with TRBD2. The V and J ends lost 6 bases and 0 bases, in that order; junction bases with no gene match: 4. Germline V gene data show CDR1 as WSHSY and CDR2 as SAAADI. CDR3 length: 17 amino acids. The CDR3 here is CASRGLAGGNSTDTQYF. The DNA of the CDR3 is TGCGCCAGCAGGGGACTAGCGGGGGGAAATAGCACAGATACGCAGTATTTT.

The CDR3 loop is CASSQDRTASTDTQYF. The CDR3 DNA sequence: TGTGCCAGCAGCCAAGATCGGACTGCTAGCACAGATACGCAGTATTTT. The chain combines TRBV4-2 with TRBJ2-3; tentative D call: TRBD2 (5 bases). Germline-derived CDR1 and CDR2 are LGHNA and YNFKEQ. Trimming removed 0 bases at V and 0 bases at J, with 10 bases between. This CDR3 spans 16 amino acids.

J is TRBJ1-2 and V is TRBV13; the D is unclear. With 5 bases removed from V and 7 bases from J, the gap between germline ends came to 23 bases. The CDR3 totals 16 residues. Germline-derived CDR1 and CDR2 are PRHDT and FYEKMQ (reference sequence). The CDR3 loop reads CASSARPGIAMGGYTF. The CDR3 nucleotides read TGTGCCAGCAGCGCCAGACCCGGGATCGCAATGGGTGGCTACACCTTC.

This chain joins TRBV7-2 and TRBJ2-2; 10 nucleotides agree with TRBD2. The junction had 7 bases not matched to a gene; V was cut back by 7 bases and J by 5 bases. CDR1 SGHTA and CDR2 FQGNSA come from the germline V gene. The CDR3 has 15 amino acids. The CDR3 here is CASTPPSGGTGELFF. The CDR3 nucleotides are TGTGCCAGCACCCCCCCTAGCGGGGGTACCGGGGAGCTGTTTTTT.

The chain carries TRBV29-1 and TRBJ1-3; no definite D call. CDR3 size: 13 residues. V was cut by 7 bases and J by 4 bases, with 14 bases left in between. Germline CDR1 SQVTM, CDR2 ANQGSEA. This CDR3 is CSAGGRNGNTIYF. The CDR3 nucleotides read TGCAGCGCCGGAGGCAGGAACGGAAACACCATATATTTT.

This rearrangement joins TRBV2 to TRBJ2-3, with D possibly TRBD1 on 6 matching bases. Per germline, CDR1 SNHLY and CDR2 FYNNEI. Trimming stripped 6 bases from V and 2 bases from J, with 12 bases between. The CDR3 length is 14 residues. For the CDR3, the DNA is TGTGCCAGCAGCAGGACAGTTGCCACAGATACGCAGTATTTT. Translated: CASSRTVATDTQYF.

The V call is TRBV7-8, the J call TRBJ1-2; D is unresolved. The CDR3 loop spans 14 amino acids. Trimming cost V 1 base and J 2 bases, with 8 bases left between them. Germline V gene data show CDR1 as SGHVS and CDR2 as FQNEAQ. The CDR3 region is CASSLERSNYGYTF. The CDR3 DNA is TGTGCCAGCAGCTTAGAACGGAGCAACTATGGCTACACCTTC.

The rearrangement links TRBV5-1 to TRBJ2-5; unclear D gene. This CDR3 spans 15 amino acids. V was cut by 0 bases and J by 8 bases, with 17 bases left in between. Germline V gene lookup returns CDR1 SGHRS and CDR2 YFSETQ. DNA of the CDR3: TGCGCCAGCAGCTTGGATGTTTGGCCCGATGGTACCCAGTACTTC. Encoded protein: CASSLDVWPDGTQYF.

The V and J genes are TRBV9 and TRBJ2-5, with D hard to call. The length of the CDR3 is 15 residues. Germline CDR1 is SGDLS and CDR2 is YYNGEE. V was clipped by 0 bases and J by 4 bases, with 13 bases between them. The CDR3 protein is CASSVGLIARETQYF. Here the CDR3 DNA reads TGTGCCAGCAGCGTAGGGCTGATAGCTAGAGAGACCCAGTACTTC.

CDR3 residues: CASSLLGGPKDTQYF. The CDR3 bases are TGTGCCAGCAGCTTGTTGGGGGGGCCCAAAGATACGCAGTATTTT. V is TRBV7-2 and J is TRBJ2-3, with D possibly matching TRBD2 (7 bases). Trimming took 3 bases from V and 5 from J, leaving 15 bases between them. This CDR3 is built from 15 residues. Germline CDR1 and CDR2: SGHTA and FQGNSA.

The gene calls are TRBV5-6 and TRBJ1-2; D not resolved. V was trimmed by 4 bases and J by 7 bases, leaving 20 bases between them. The germline V gene encodes CDR1 SGHDT and CDR2 YYEEEE. There are 15 residues in the CDR3. Written as DNA, the CDR3 is TGTGCCAGCAGCACCTTGTGGGCTTTGCAGGCTGGCTACACCTTC. Its translation: CASSTLWALQAGYTF.

The gene calls are TRBV10-3 and TRBJ1-1; unclear D gene. The germline CDR1 and CDR2 sequences are ENHRY and SYGVKD. V lost 9 bases, J lost 0 bases, and 11 bases lay in between. The CDR3 extends over 13 amino acids. CDR3 in amino acids: CAIWEGMNTEAFF. DNA for the CDR3: TGTGCCATTTGGGAGGGAATGAACACTGAAGCTTTCTTT.

The chain combines TRBV5-1 with TRBJ2-2; 8 nucleotides agree with TRBD2. V gave up 0 bases and J gave up 4 bases; unmatched junction bases: 5. CDR3 length: 16 amino acids. Per germline, CDR1 SGHRS and CDR2 YFSETQ. CDR3 residues: CASSLVSGGPTGELFF. The CDR3 region has the DNA TGCGCCAGCAGCTTGGTCTCGGGGGGGCCCACCGGGGAGCTGTTTTTT.

This chain joins TRBV7-9 and TRBJ1-3; unclear D gene. V lost 5 bases, J lost 0 bases, and 11 bases lay in between. This CDR3 contains 15 residues. Germline CDR1 SEHNR, CDR2 FQNEAQ (reference sequence). CDR3 amino acids: CASSPRGNSGNTIYF. In nucleotides, the CDR3 is TGTGCCAGCAGCCCCCGGGGTAACTCTGGAAACACCATATATTTT.

The V and J genes are TRBV21-1 and TRBJ1-1. TRBV21-1 is described as a pseudogene. CDR3 length: 13 amino acids. CDR3 DNA: TGTGCCAGCAGCAAAGATGAGGCAGAAGAAGCTTTCTTT. This sequence encodes CASSKDEAEEAFF.